This TCR beta chain originates from a study of PD-1 blockade in classical Hodgkin lymphoma. Time point indicated: newly diagnosed, previously untreated cHL patient sample. The repertoire was sequenced with immunoSEQ multiplex PCR; TCRdb's copy has only in-frame clones and lacks some. The table lists about 46,000 clones, around 90% of them singletons, with around 5% in the top ten. Trimming shortened V by 6 bases and J by 0 bases, and 12 bases separated the two germline ends. Germline V gene lookup returns CDR1 MNHEY and CDR2 SMNVEV (reference sequence). This CDR3 comprises 15 residues. The source is a human donor with classical Hodgkin lymphoma. Sequenced sample: peripheral blood mononuclear cells (PBMCs). The rearrangement links TRBV27 to TRBJ1-5; D not resolved. The CDR3 region has the DNA TGTGCCAGCAGCGTGGGCCTTTATAGCAATCAGCCCCAGCATTTT. As protein: CASSVGLYSNQPQHF.